Below, 30 T cell receptor beta chains from the same sample are listed, as sequenced in a study of blood T cells in healthy people across ages (dated by TCRdb to about 2015). The library was built by means of 5' RACE. TCRdb lists the instrument as Illumina HiSeq 2500. A second roughly 6 to 12 cycle PCR used a sample-barcoded 5' primer and a J-beta primer mix. TCRdb took the public reads, trimmed them with fastp at Q25, ran MiXCR for clone calling and kept in-frame beta chains. Rows are unified per CDR3 protein, each entry keeping the most common DNA and genes. In this sample the table shows approximately 830,000 distinct CDR3 sequences, roughly 60% of which occur a single time. The leading ten clones occupy 28% of the sample. The sequenced material came from blood. Receptor source: a man aged 30 to 45 in good health.

This chain links TRBV27 with TRBJ2-7; possibly TRBD2 for D (8 bases). The CDR3 runs to 16 residues. The germline gives CDR1 MNHEY, CDR2 SMNVEV (reference sequence). V was pared by 7 bases and J by 4 bases, with 23 bases between. The CDR3: CASTNSGGGQPYEQYF. CDR3 in DNA: TGTGCCAGCACAAATTCGGGAGGGGGACAGCCGTACGAGCAGTACTTC.

The V and J genes are TRBV20-1 and TRBJ1-2, with TRBD1 as a possible D gene (5 bases). Trimming stripped 2 bases from V and 4 bases from J, with 11 bases between. Germline V gene data show CDR1 as DFQATT and CDR2 as SNEGSKA (reference sequence). There are 13 residues in the CDR3. CDR3 amino acids: CSARTGESYGYTF. CDR3 sequence (DNA): TGCAGTGCTAGAACAGGAGAGTCCTATGGCTACACCTTC.

Here the CDR3 reads CASKPQNSNQPQHF. CDR3 coding DNA: TGTGCCAGCAAACCGCAAAATAGCAATCAGCCCCAGCATTTT. This chain connects TRBV2 to TRBJ1-5; no clear D gene. Trimming left V 7 bases short and J 0 bases short, with 10 bases between. In germline, CDR1 is SNHLY, CDR2 FYNNEI. This CDR3 contains 14 residues.

The chain uses TRBV28 and TRBJ1-1; the match to TRBD1 covers 10 bases. This CDR3 contains 15 residues. V shed 6 bases, J shed 5 bases, and the junction held 9 bases outside the gene matches. Germline values: CDR1 MDHEN, CDR2 SYDVKM. CDR3: CASRTPGQGRTEAFF. DNA of the CDR3: TGTGCCAGCAGGACACCGGGACAGGGGAGGACTGAAGCTTTCTTT.

A few counts support this clonotype. V gene TRBV28 combines with J gene TRBJ2-7; D is perhaps TRBD2 (7 bases). CDR1 is MDHEN, CDR2 SYDVKM, per germline. This CDR3 spans 12 amino acids. CDR3 bases: TGTGGGGCGGGGGCTTTCTCCTACGAGCAGTACTTC. This gives the protein CGAGAFSYEQYF.

This clonotype has only a few counts. This chain links TRBV29-1 with TRBJ2-1; D unresolved. The germline CDR1 and CDR2 sequences are SQVTM and ANQGSEA. CDR3 length: 13 residues. Trimming left V 7 bases short and J 4 bases short, with 14 bases between. The CDR3 DNA sequence: TGCAGCGCTACGGACGGTCCTTACAATGAGCAGTTCTTC. It specifies CSATDGPYNEQFF.

This clonotype has just a few counts. The genes are TRBV4-3 and TRBJ2-7; no clear D gene. V lost 1 base to trimming and J lost 3 bases, with 16 bases between them. This CDR3 spans 16 amino acids. CDR1 LGHNA and CDR2 YSLEER come from the germline V gene. The CDR3 loop is CASSQGLADTFYEQYF. The CDR3 DNA is TGCGCCAGCAGCCAAGGATTAGCCGACACATTCTACGAGCAGTACTTC.

This clonotype was counted only a few times. This chain joins TRBV5-1 and TRBJ2-5; a weak D match, TRBD1 (5 bases). The CDR3 contains 15 residues. Germline CDR1 is SGHRS and CDR2 is YFSETQ. V shed 3 bases and J shed 3 bases, with 15 bases lying between them. The CDR3 sequence: CASSYRNAIEETQYF. DNA for the CDR3: TGCGCCAGCAGCTACAGGAACGCTATAGAAGAGACCCAGTACTTC. Full variable domain (rest looked up from reference TRBV5-1 and TRBJ2-5): KAGVTQTPRYLIKTRGQQVTLSCSPISGHRSVSWYQQTPGQGLQFLFEYFSETQRNKGNFPGRFSGRQFSNSRSEMNVSTLELGDSALYLCASSYRNAIEETQYFGPGTRLLVL.

The sample holds a few counts of this clonotype. This chain joins TRBV12-3 or TRBV12-4 and TRBJ2-1; the D is unclear. This CDR3 has 16 amino acids. V lost 5 bases and J lost 5, with 19 bases in between. CDR3 DNA sequence: TGTGCCAGCAGTCGGGTGGACCGCACTCTCCACAATGAGCAGTTCTTC. Its translation: CASSRVDRTLHNEQFF.

The chain has TRBV4-1 and TRBJ2-5; 7 nucleotides agree with TRBD2. The germline gives CDR1 MGHRA, CDR2 YSYEKL. Trimming cost V 8 bases and J 2 bases; bases outside gene matches: 11. The CDR3 contains 15 residues. The CDR3 is CASGPSLADQETQYF. The CDR3 nucleotides read TGCGCCAGCGGGCCCAGCCTAGCGGATCAAGAGACCCAGTACTTC.

V and J are TRBV7-9 and TRBJ2-1; 10 nucleotides align to TRBD1. Germline CDR1 reads SEHNR; CDR2 reads FQNEAQ (reference sequence). The CDR3 loop spans 16 amino acids. Losses at the gene ends were 5 bases for V and 3 bases for J; bases not matched to a gene: 7. The CDR3 protein is CASSPSTGGRYNEQFF. The CDR3 nucleotides read TGTGCCAGCAGCCCCTCGACAGGGGGCCGCTACAATGAGCAGTTCTTC.

The chain recombines TRBV6-5 with TRBJ2-2; D uncertain. V was trimmed by 7 bases and J by 4 bases, leaving 10 bases between them. The CDR3 is made up of 13 amino acids. Per the germline V gene, CDR1 is MNHEY and CDR2 is SVGAGI. Here the CDR3 reads CASTHGFTGELFF. The DNA for the CDR3 is TGTGCCAGCACCCACGGGTTCACCGGGGAGCTGTTTTTT.

In the case of this clonotype: One end of the junction fails to match germline, which may point to a read error. This chain connects TRBV24-1 to TRBJ2-4; D unresolved. The J call is doubtful: the DNA matches TRBJ2-7 better. From germline, CDR1 is KGHDR and CDR2 SFDVKD. The CDR3 consists of 12 residues. Here the CDR3 DNA reads TGTGCCACCGGTGATTTGTTCTACGAGCAGTACTTC. It codes for CATGDLFYEQYF.

The genes are TRBV27 and TRBJ1-2; possibly TRBD1 for D (5 bases). The germline V gene encodes CDR1 MNHEY and CDR2 SMNVEV (reference sequence). The germline V and J ends were trimmed by 3 bases and 4 bases, with 18 bases remaining between them. The CDR3 extends over 16 amino acids. CDR3 in DNA: TGTGCCAGCAGTTTCTCCCTGGGGCGGAAGGGCTATGGCTACACCTTC. Translated, it gives CASSFSLGRKGYGYTF.

This clonotype occurred once. This chain uses TRBV9 with TRBJ2-7, with D perhaps TRBD1 (6 bases). With the DNA end fitting TRBJ2-5 better, the J assignment may be wrong. CDR1 SGDLS and CDR2 YYNGEE come from the germline V gene. The CDR3 sequence is 14 residues long. CDR3 amino acids: CASSETGIVETQYF. CDR3 DNA: TGTGCCAGCAGCGAAACAGGGATTGTGGAGACCCAGTACTTC.

Only a few counts were recorded for this clonotype. The V and J genes are TRBV4-2 and TRBJ1-6; the match to TRBD1 covers 7 bases. The V gene's germline CDR1 is LGHNA and CDR2 YNFKEQ. The length of the CDR3 is 15 residues. J lost 8 bases, V lost 0 bases, and 4 bases had no gene match. CDR3: CASSQDGDRYSPLHF. The CDR3 coding sequence is TGTGCCAGCAGCCAAGATGGGGACAGATATTCACCCCTCCACTTT.

The chain couples TRBV29-1 to TRBJ2-1; TRBD1 matches at 10 bases. J was trimmed by 9 bases and V by 6 bases; bases with no gene match: 11. Germline CDR1 and CDR2: SQVTM and ANQGSEA. The CDR3 sequence is 14 residues long. CDR3 sequence (DNA): TGCAGCGTCAGACAGGGGGCTGATCTGGGTGAGCAGTTCTTC. The encoded protein is CSVRQGADLGEQFF.

This chain uses TRBV20-1 with TRBJ1-2; possible D gene TRBD1, 6 bases. This CDR3 is 13 amino acids long. Germline CDR1 is DFQATT and CDR2 is SNEGSKA (reference sequence). CDR3 in DNA: TGCAGGGGGATAGGGGGATCGCACTATGGCTACACCTTC. This codes for CRGIGGSHYGYTF.

The V call is TRBV7-2, the J call TRBJ2-3; 11 bases are a match to TRBD2. There are 15 residues in the CDR3. CDR1 is SGHTA, CDR2 FQGNSA, per germline. Trimming at V came to 5 bases and at J to 7 bases, leaving 8 bases not matched to a gene. The CDR3 is CASSQLLAGGYTQYF. The CDR3 region has the DNA TGTGCCAGCAGCCAACTCCTAGCGGGAGGCTATACGCAGTATTTT.

The chain joins TRBV20-1 to TRBJ2-5; 10 nucleotides agree with TRBD2. The ends lost 3 bases at V and 5 bases at J; junction bases unmatched: 6. Germline V CDR1 and CDR2: DFQATT, SNEGSKA (reference sequence). CDR3 length equals 14 residues. The CDR3 bases are TGCAGTGCTAGGGAGCGGGGGGGCTTTGAGACCCAGTACTTC. It is translated as CSARERGGFETQYF.

The CDR3 sequence is CASSEVRAATDTQYF. In DNA form, the CDR3 reads TGTGCCAGCAGTGAAGTACGAGCGGCGACAGATACGCAGTATTTT. The genes are TRBV2 and TRBJ2-3, with D possibly being TRBD2 (5 bases). Germline loops: CDR1 SNHLY, CDR2 FYNNEI. Trimming shortened V by 1 base and J by 3 bases, and 11 bases separated the two germline ends. The CDR3 sequence is 15 residues long.

A word on this clonotype: The junction departs from germline at one end; a sequencing error may be responsible. The chain employs TRBV7-2 and TRBJ1-6, with 7 bases fitting TRBD1. The CDR3 totals 15 residues. Germline V gene sequence: CDR1 SGHTA, CDR2 FQGNSA. CDR3 amino acids: CASSLVRTGNSLLHF. Written as DNA, the CDR3 is TGTGCCAGCAGCTTAGTAAGGACAGGCAATTCACTCCTCCACTTT.

This clonotype appeared a single time. This sequence joins TRBV4-3 and TRBJ1-2, with D perhaps matching TRBD1 (5 bases). Germline-derived CDR1 and CDR2 are LGHNA and YSLEER. The CDR3 runs to 17 residues. V was cut by 4 bases and J by 2 bases, with 20 bases left in between. This chain's CDR3 is CASSPNQGSGDNYGYTF. For the CDR3, the DNA is TGCGCCAGCAGCCCAAACCAGGGATCTGGCGACAACTATGGCTACACCTTC.

This clonotype was picked up a small number of times. This sequence joins TRBV7-9 and TRBJ2-5, with D perhaps TRBD1 or TRBD2 (5 bases each). V was trimmed by 7 bases and J by 3 bases, leaving 15 bases between them. The CDR3 spans 14 residues. CDR1 and CDR2 (germline): SEHNR, FQNEAQ (reference sequence). CDR3 sequence: CASTRGTGKETQYF. The CDR3 DNA is TGTGCCAGCACCAGAGGGACGGGGAAAGAGACCCAGTACTTC.

This clonotype was counted a single time. The genes are TRBV7-2 and TRBJ2-5, with 9 positions matching TRBD1. The CDR3 has 15 residues. Trimming took 4 bases from V and 5 from J; bases not matched to a gene: 8. Looked up from germline, CDR1 is SGHTA and CDR2 is FQGNSA. CDR3 amino acids: CASSWRQGVWETQYF. For the CDR3, the DNA is TGTGCCAGCAGCTGGCGACAGGGGGTGTGGGAGACCCAGTACTTC. Based on the CDR3 plus reference TRBV7-2 and TRBJ2-5, the full variable domain is GAGVSQSPSNKVTEKGKDVELRCDPISGHTALYWYRQSLGQGLEFLIYFQGNSAPDKSGLPSDRFSAERTGGSVSTLTIQRTQQEDSAVYLCASSWRQGVWETQYFGPGTRLLVL.

The chain has TRBV14 and TRBJ2-1; D is unclear. V was trimmed by 2 bases and J by 6 bases, leaving 14 bases between them. The germline gives CDR1 SGHDN, CDR2 FVKESK. The CDR3 runs to 15 residues. CDR3 residues: CASSQTPDHTNEQFF. DNA for the CDR3: TGTGCCAGCAGCCAAACGCCCGACCATACCAATGAGCAGTTCTTC.

This clonotype was counted only a few times. The rearrangement uses TRBV6-5 and TRBJ2-1, with 12 bases identical to TRBD2. This CDR3 has 15 residues. After removal of 6 bases from V and 8 bases from J, the junction contained 8 bases not matched to a gene. The V gene's germline CDR1 is MNHEY and CDR2 SVGAGI. CDR3 amino acids: CASRVLAGGPHEQFF. The CDR3 nucleotides read TGTGCCAGCAGGGTCCTAGCGGGGGGGCCCCATGAGCAGTTCTTC.

This chain connects TRBV28 to TRBJ2-1; D is unresolved. Trimming stripped 4 bases from V and 12 bases from J, with 13 bases between. Germline CDR1 reads MDHEN; CDR2 reads SYDVKM. The CDR3 spans 12 residues. The DNA for the CDR3 is TGTGCCAGCAGTTCCTCGACAAAGTGGCAGTTCTTC. Protein: CASSSSTKWQFF. Full variable domain (missing parts from reference TRBV28 and TRBJ2-1): DVKVTQSSRYLVKRTGEKVFLECVQDMDHENMFWYRQDPGLGLRLIYFSYDVKMKEKGDIPEGYSVSREKKERFSLILESASTNQTSMYLCASSSSTKWQFFGPGTRLTVL.

This clonotype appeared a few times. This chain joins TRBV20-1 and TRBJ2-7; no definite D call. The V end lost 4 bases, the J end lost 3 bases, and 13 bases lay between the germline ends. This CDR3 spans 13 amino acids. Germline V gene data show CDR1 as DFQATT and CDR2 as SNEGSKA (reference sequence). The CDR3 coding sequence is TGCAGTGCTACTTCTAATACGGGCTACGAGCAGTACTTC. Translating it yields CSATSNTGYEQYF.

The V call is TRBV28, the J call TRBJ2-7, with 7 bases aligning to TRBD2. The tail of the sequence fits TRBJ2-5 better, so the J call may be wrong. The germline gives CDR1 MDHEN, CDR2 SYDVKM. The CDR3 totals 14 residues. The CDR3 reads CASSPRTRGETQYF. CDR3 sequence (DNA): TGTGCCAGCAGTCCTAGGACTAGGGGTGAGACCCAGTACTTC.